The 8 T cell receptor beta chains presented below share a single source sample, sequenced in a study of shared clonotypes between healthy human individuals. Profiling relied on immunoSEQ multiplex PCR, and the TCRdb table lists in-frame clones only, not all of them. The table shows around 1,900,000 clones, with around 93% occurring only once. As defined, naive CD8 cells were CD45RO-negative and positively selected for CCR7, with terminally differentiated effector memory CD45RA+ cells excluded. What was sequenced was naive CD8+ T cells from PBMCs. The receptors stem from a man between 18 and 35 years old in good health. Some clones in this sample may be carry-over from other donors' samples.

In this sample, this clone turned up once. The chain's CDR3 is CASSALSETSNTEAFF. CDR3 DNA: TGTGCCAGTAGTGCATTATCAGAGACCTCGAACACTGAAGCTTTCTTT. The genes are TRBV19 and TRBJ1-1; D not certain. The germline CDR1 and CDR2 sequences are LNHDA and SQIVND (reference sequence). The CDR3 loop spans 16 amino acids. V lost 5 bases to trimming and J lost 1 base, with 17 bases between them.

A note on this clone: Other DNA sequences of this sample code for an identical CDR3. The rearrangement links TRBV7-3 to TRBJ2-3, with 11 nucleotides matching TRBD1. Trimming took 0 bases from V and 6 from J; bases not matched to a gene: 5. Germline V gene lookup returns CDR1 SGHTA and CDR2 FQGTGA. The CDR3 contains 16 residues. CDR3 DNA sequence: TGTGCCAGCAGCTTAACTGGGACAGGGGGTGCCGATACGCAGTATTTT. This translates into CASSLTGTGGADTQYF.

Points on this clone: Other DNA sequences in this sample translate to the same CDR3. DNA for the CDR3: TGTGCCAGCAGCTTAGCGGGCAGCTCCTACGAGCAGTACTTC. This gives the protein CASSLAGSSYEQYF. The chain links TRBV7-9 to TRBJ2-7; D is unclear. Trimming left V 0 bases short and J 0 bases short, with 6 bases between. CDR1 SEHNR and CDR2 FQNEAQ come from the germline V gene (reference sequence). The length of the CDR3 is 14 residues. The full variable domain, completed using reference TRBV7-9 and TRBJ2-7, is DTGVSQNPRHKITKRGQNVTFRCDPISEHNRLYWYRQTLGQGPEFLTYFQNEAQLEKSRLLSDRFSAERPKGSFSTLEIQRTEQGDSAMYLCASSLAGSSYEQYFGPGTRLTVT.

This chain links TRBV6-5 with TRBJ1-1; D is undetermined. From germline, CDR1 is MNHEY and CDR2 SVGAGI. CDR3 size: 15 residues. V dropped 3 bases and J dropped 0 bases, with 11 bases sitting between them. In DNA form, the CDR3 reads TGTGCCAGCAGTTATCGGGTTTACATGAACACTGAAGCTTTCTTT. Translating it yields CASSYRVYMNTEAFF.

This clone has only one observation. Within the sample, other DNA sequences also encode this same CDR3. CDR3 coding DNA: TGCGCCAGCAGCCAAGTGGGGGGGGAGGGTTCACCCCTCCACTTT. This gives the protein CASSQVGGEGSPLHF. The rearrangement uses TRBV4-1 and TRBJ1-6, with a weak D call TRBD1 (5 bases). Germline V gene lookup returns CDR1 MGHRA and CDR2 YSYEKL. CDR3 length: 15 residues. Between the trimmed V and J ends, which lost 1 base and 9 bases, there was a span of 13 bases.

The chain couples TRBV5-4 to TRBJ2-6; perhaps TRBD1 as D (6 bases). The CDR3 is 16 amino acids. With 2 bases removed from V and 4 bases from J, the gap between germline ends came to 13 bases. CDR1 and CDR2 from the germline V gene are SGHNT and YYREEE (reference sequence). CDR3 sequence (DNA): TGTGCCAGCAGCTTAATACAGGGTTACGGGGCCAACGTCCTGACTTTC. Translated: CASSLIQGYGANVLTF. Using reference TRBV5-4 and TRBJ2-6 for the parts outside the CDR3, the full variable domain is ETGVTQSPTHLIKTRGQQVTLRCSSQSGHNTVSWYQQALGQGPQFIFQYYREEENGRGNFPPRFSGLQFPNYSSELNVNALELDDSALYLCASSLIQGYGANVLTFGAGSRLTVL.

The chain joins TRBV18 to TRBJ2-1; TRBD2 agrees at 16 bases. The CDR3 runs to 17 residues. Germline CDR1 KGHSH, CDR2 LQKENI. V lost 2 bases to trimming and J lost 9 bases; unmatched junction nucleotides: 7. The CDR3 nucleotides are TGTGCCAGCTCACCAGGGACTAGCGGGAGGGCCTTGCTTGAGCAGTTCTTC. Amino acids: CASSPGTSGRALLEQFF.

V is TRBV10-3 and J is TRBJ2-1; 9 nucleotides align to TRBD2. Germline CDR1 ENHRY, CDR2 SYGVKD. The junction had 15 bases not matched to a gene; V was cut back by 10 bases and J by 2 bases. This CDR3 comprises 17 residues. CDR3 DNA: TGTGCCACCGGAGCTAGGCGGGAGGGCCTCGCCTACAATGAGCAGTTCTTC. This sequence encodes CATGARREGLAYNEQFF.